This TCR beta chain was sequenced in a study of neurological immune-mediated disorders. Study findings and constraints: None of the CDR3 amino acid sequences in expanded clones turned up in more than one subject, which points to private repertoires in all groups.

This clonotype appeared many times. The antigen is undetermined. The CDR3 has 12 amino acids. Germline assignment: CDR1 ENHRY and CDR2 SYGVKD. J was trimmed by 3 bases and V by 5 bases; bases with no gene match: 0. The making of cDNA relied on 5'RACE with 10-nucleotide random UMIs. One entry per CDR3 protein, called by TCRdb with MiXCR from the 5' RACE reads. Here the sample spans 45,000 to 70,000 distinct CDR3 sequences, roughly 4.6% being singletons. This sequence joins TRBV10-3 and TRBJ2-7; 8 bases map to TRBD1. The sequence derives from a man over 45 with multiple sclerosis. Material for sequencing was PBMCs. The CDR3 reads CAISTGGYEQYF. The CDR3 DNA reads as TGTGCCATCAGTACAGGGGGCTACGAGCAGTACTTC.